Each of the 6 T cell receptor beta chains below was sequenced from the same sample in a study of T cells in Graves' hyperthyroidism and ophthalmopathy. Researchers took RNA transcripts and amplified the TCR beta CDR3 regions from them. When the TCR CDR3 underwent first-round RT-PCR, the HTBI primer set was used. Each CDR3 protein is one row after TCRdb ran MiXCR on the multiplex PCR reads. The sample carries hundreds of thousands of distinct CDR3 sequences, about 13% recorded once. Sequenced input: blood. These receptors all stem from a woman aged 18-30 years with Graves' hyperthyroidism.

This clonotype was seen ten or more times. This chain joins TRBV12-3 or TRBV12-4 and TRBJ1-2, with TRBD1 as a possible D gene (5 bases). V was clipped by 3 bases and J by 8 bases, with 13 bases between them. CDR3 length: 13 residues. The CDR3 spells CASSFARAGGYTF. In DNA form, the CDR3 reads TGTGCCAGCAGTTTTGCCAGGGCGGGGGGCTACACCTTC.

This clonotype showed up many times. CDR3 DNA: TGCGCCAGCGCCACGGGGATAGTGAACACCGGGGAGCTGTTTTTT. This sequence encodes CASATGIVNTGELFF. The chain combines TRBV4-1 with TRBJ2-2; D possibly corresponds to TRBD2 (5 bases). The CDR3 length is 15 residues. The germline V gene has CDR1 MGHRA and CDR2 YSYEKL. V was pared by 8 bases and J by 1 base, with 14 bases between.

There are a few counts of this clonotype. The CDR3 nucleotides read TGTGCCAGTAGTACCTCAGACAGGTACGAGCAGTACTTC. Residues: CASSTSDRYEQYF. The chain joins TRBV19 to TRBJ2-7; tentative D call: TRBD1 (6 bases). The germline V gene encodes CDR1 LNHDA and CDR2 SQIVND (reference sequence). The CDR3 has 13 amino acids. V was pared by 4 bases and J by 4 bases, with 11 bases between.

The rearrangement uses TRBV19 and TRBJ1-5; D unresolved. The V end lost 7 bases, the J end lost 11 bases, and 18 bases lay between the germline ends. The CDR3 extends over 13 amino acids. The germline V gene encodes CDR1 LNHDA and CDR2 SQIVND (reference sequence). The CDR3 DNA follows: TGTGCCAGTACCCCGGCCCTCGGGCCAGCCCAGCATTTT. Translating it yields CASTPALGPAQHF.

This clonotype was seen a handful of times. The gene calls are TRBV24-1 and TRBJ2-3; D call uncertain. This CDR3 is 16 amino acids long. Germline-derived CDR1 and CDR2 are KGHDR and SFDVKD. V lost 8 bases and J lost 2, with 19 bases in between. The CDR3 nucleotides are TGTGCCACCAATAGCCCAGGTCCCCCTTCCACAGATACGCAGTATTTT. Translating it yields CATNSPGPPSTDTQYF.

Many counts were recorded for this clonotype. This rearrangement joins TRBV28 to TRBJ1-4; D is unclear. Germline-derived CDR1 and CDR2 are MDHEN and SYDVKM. There are 15 residues in the CDR3. The V and J ends lost 5 bases and 4 bases respectively, with 14 bases between them. The DNA for the CDR3 is TGTGCCAGCAGTCCACCCCGGGTCCATAATGAAAAACTGTTTTTT. Encoded protein: CASSPPRVHNEKLFF.